These 8 T cell receptor beta chains came from one sample sequenced in a study of blood T cell repertoires in COVID-19 (dated by TCRdb to 2018 to 2021). Library preparation employed the immunoSEQ multiplex PCR assay. TCRdb obtained this table from immuneACCESS and retained in-frame rearrangements with V and J assigned. These tables miss some clones; where compared with another copy, unresolved V genes account for less than half of the shortfall, and the remainder is unexplained. This sample has over 200,000 clones in its table, and about 91% of those were observed once. The ten largest clones take up more than 1.4% of the sample. Sequenced input: peripheral blood. These receptors were taken from a man in his late teens or twenties with active or convalescent COVID-19.

The J gene is TRBJ2-3, the V gene TRBV28; 7 bases are a match to TRBD1. The germline gives CDR1 MDHEN, CDR2 SYDVKM. This CDR3 region has 14 residues. Trimming at V came to 6 bases and at J to 4 bases, leaving 7 bases not matched to a gene. CDR3 bases: TGTGCCAGCAGACCCGGGACAGCACCAGATACGCAGTATTTT. This encodes CASRPGTAPDTQYF.

The chain carries TRBV23-1 and TRBJ2-5, with TRBD1 matching 7 bases. TRBV23-1 is annotated as an ORF whose role is uncertain. After removal of 6 bases from V and 2 bases from J, the junction contained 9 bases not matched to a gene. The CDR3 loop spans 15 amino acids. The CDR3 reads CASRSGTGVQETQYF. The CDR3 DNA reads TGCGCCAGCAGGAGCGGAACAGGGGTACAAGAGACCCAGTACTTC.

The chain combines TRBV19 with TRBJ2-4, with D unclear. Germline CDR1 is LNHDA and CDR2 is SQIVND (reference sequence). There are 14 residues in the CDR3. Trimming removed 3 bases from V and 0 bases from J, with 6 bases in between. The CDR3 sequence is CASSISIAKNIQYF. The CDR3 DNA is TGTGCCAGTAGTATCTCTATAGCCAAAAACATTCAGTACTTC.

V usage is TRBV30 and J usage is TRBJ2-3; the match to TRBD2 covers 7 bases. This CDR3 has 14 residues. The germline V gene encodes CDR1 GTSNPN and CDR2 SVGIG (reference sequence). V was pared by 4 bases and J by 3 bases, with 7 bases of the junction left unmatched. DNA for the CDR3: TGTGCCTGGATGTGGGAGGGCCCGACAGATACGCAGTATTTT. Translated, it gives CAWMWEGPTDTQYF.

This clone was seen once. In DNA form, the CDR3 reads TGTGCCAGCAGTTTCCCCCCGGGGACAGGGGATCAGCCCCAGCATTTT. Translating it yields CASSFPPGTGDQPQHF. The chain recombines TRBV6-5 with TRBJ1-5; TRBD1 aligns across 10 bases. The CDR3 has 16 residues. Trimming removed 4 bases from V and 5 bases from J; junction bases left unmatched: 8. CDR1 is MNHEY and CDR2 is SVGAGI in the germline V gene.

The chain joins TRBV18 to TRBJ2-7; D call uncertain. The germline V gene encodes CDR1 KGHSH and CDR2 LQKENI. Trimming stripped 2 bases from V and 0 bases from J, with 8 bases between. The CDR3 totals 14 residues. In DNA, the CDR3 is TGTGCCAGCTCACCAAAAGTGAGCTCCTACGAGCAGTACTTC. Its translation: CASSPKVSSYEQYF.

The CDR3 spells CASSSDMSEAFF. The CDR3 DNA sequence: TGTGCCAGCAGTTCCGACATGTCTGAAGCTTTCTTT. The V call is TRBV6-6, the J call TRBJ1-1; no clear D gene. The CDR3 sequence is 12 residues long. CDR1 is MNHNY and CDR2 is SVGAGI in the germline V gene (reference sequence). Trimming removed 4 bases from V and 6 bases from J, with 9 bases in between.

The chain links TRBV5-1 to TRBJ1-3; D remains unclear. Per germline, CDR1 SGHRS and CDR2 YFSETQ. The germline V and J ends were trimmed by 0 bases and 0 bases, with 7 bases remaining between them. CDR3 length: 15 residues. As DNA, the CDR3 is TGCGCCAGCAGCTTGGGTCAACTCTCTGGAAACACCATATATTTT. Protein sequence: CASSLGQLSGNTIYF.